In this sample, the clone carrying this T cell receptor (delta chain) turned up a few times. The source of the sample is a study of gamma-delta chains in newborns, infants, children. Across the whole study: Microbial exposure reportedly drives polyclonal innate γδ T cell expansion after birth.

TCRdb reanalysed the reads with CATT. The sample contains around 1,500 delta-chain clones, approximately 8% of which appear only once. This TCR came from a child who was a newborn, infant or young child, either healthy, febrile or measles-vaccinated (not recorded which). The sequenced sample consisted of blood.

The CDR3 DNA reads TGTGCCTGTGACACCGACAGGGGGTGGAGCTCCTGGGACACCCGACAGATGTTTTTC. It codes for CACDTDRGWSSWDTRQMFF. The chain links TRDV2 to TRDJ3; weak D call: TRDD3 (5 bases). The germline V and J ends were trimmed by 0 bases and 0 bases, with 14 bases remaining between them. Germline values: CDR1 GEAIGNYY, CDR2 EKD. The CDR3 sequence is 19 residues long.